The entry that follows covers one T cell receptor beta chain sequence. Its matching antigen is unknown. TCRdb analysed the 5' RACE reads with MiXCR anew, one entry per CDR3 protein. The data show just under 600,000 distinct CDR3 sequences, 13% seen once. This specimen comes from a study of T cells after yellow fever vaccination. The study, taken as a whole, reports: CD4 and CD8 compartments shared a small share of clonotypes, likely from convergent recombination. In FACS-sorted repertoires, abundant clonotypes from the bulk population could appear as contaminants. Post-booster repertoires again held most primary-vaccination clones (about 95% CD4, about 90% CD8). A faster peak, day 5 versus 15, was reached by the weaker secondary response.

The V end was cut by 10 bases, the J end by 1 base, with 10 bases between. The CDR3 runs to 12 residues. Germline V CDR1 and CDR2: ENHRY, SYGVKD. The sequence was collected from a man younger than 40 who received the YFV17D yellow fever vaccine. This chain joins TRBV10-3 and TRBJ1-1; no clear D. This specimen consisted of PBMCs, obtained on the day of the yellow fever booster vaccination. The CDR3 nucleotides read TGTGCCACGGGGTGGGAGAACACTGAAGCTTTCTTT. Translation: CATGWENTEAFF.